This TCR beta chain was identified in a study of cytomegalovirus exposure and HLA in healthy donors. Points from the study as a whole: Only CMV serostatus was available as immune exposure information. Rarity held for most TCR sequences, but there were some public TCRs that occurred in many donors.

Primers: 60 Vbeta forward and 13 Jbeta reverse. This table comes from immunoSEQ multiplex PCR, and its TCRdb copy is limited to in-frame clones, with some not included. This sample lists 29,000 or so clones; its ten largest clones have less than 0.75%. Nominal health characterized the donors when sampled, though unrecorded immune exposures were likely. Remarks on this clone: Its antigen is currently unknown.

Sequenced: PBMCs. The receptor was derived from a man aged 30 to 45 in good health and CMV-seronegative.

The CDR3 is CASSSSSTGNYGYTF. CDR3 bases: TGTGCCAGCAGTTCCTCCTCTACAGGGAACTATGGCTACACCTTC. The chain combines TRBV27 with TRBJ1-2; possibly TRBD1 for D (6 bases). The CDR3 runs 15 residues. Germline assignment: CDR1 MNHEY and CDR2 SMNVEV (reference sequence). V lost 4 bases, J lost 2 bases, and 14 bases lay in between.